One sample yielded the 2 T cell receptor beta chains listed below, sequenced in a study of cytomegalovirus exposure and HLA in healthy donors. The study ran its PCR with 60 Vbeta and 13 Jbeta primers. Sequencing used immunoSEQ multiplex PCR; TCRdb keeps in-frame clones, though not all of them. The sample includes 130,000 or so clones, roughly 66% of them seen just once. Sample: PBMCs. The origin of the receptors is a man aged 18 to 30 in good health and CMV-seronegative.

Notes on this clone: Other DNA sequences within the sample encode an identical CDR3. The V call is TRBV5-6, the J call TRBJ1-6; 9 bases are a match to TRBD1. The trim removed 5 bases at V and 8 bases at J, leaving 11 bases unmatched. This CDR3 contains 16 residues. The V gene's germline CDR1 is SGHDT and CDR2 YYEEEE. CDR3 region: CASSPSGTGLYSPLHF. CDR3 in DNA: TGTGCCAGCAGTCCGTCCGGGACAGGGCTATATTCACCCCTCCACTTT.

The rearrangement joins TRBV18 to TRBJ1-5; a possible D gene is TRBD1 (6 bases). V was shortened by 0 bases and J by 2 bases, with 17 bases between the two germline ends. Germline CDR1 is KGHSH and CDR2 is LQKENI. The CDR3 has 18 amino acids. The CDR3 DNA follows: TGTGCCAGCTCACCACCGGGGGCTGAAGCTAGGGGCAATCAGCCCCAGCATTTT. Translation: CASSPPGAEARGNQPQHF.